One sample yielded the 13 T cell receptor beta chains listed below, sequenced in a study of a mutant IDH1 vaccine in newly diagnosed glioma. Antigen specificity for these receptors is unknown. This table comes from immunoSEQ multiplex PCR, and its TCRdb copy is limited to in-frame clones, with some not included. The sample has about 56,000 clones, roughly 80% seen once; the top ten hold 3.2%. Regarding time point: week 47, end of study. Vaccination used 300 ug of mutant IDH1 20-mer peptide per dose, with topical imiquimod. Material: PBMCs, obtained from a glioma patient whose treatment included an IDH1 peptide vaccine. These receptors all come from a woman between 50 and 59 years old with glioma.

The chain is built from TRBV5-5 and TRBJ1-2, with D tentatively TRBD1 (6 bases). Trimming stripped 3 bases from V and 1 base from J, with 19 bases between. The CDR3 consists of 17 residues. Germline V gene sequence: CDR1 SGHKS, CDR2 YYEKEE (reference sequence). The CDR3 DNA is TGTGCCAGCAGCTCGAGGACAGCGCTTTTCCTTAACTATGGCTACACCTTC. This codes for CASSSRTALFLNYGYTF.

This chain connects TRBV18 to TRBJ2-6; TRBD2 is a possible D gene (6 bases). This CDR3 is built from 17 residues. Trimming removed 3 bases at V and 0 bases at J, with 12 bases between. CDR1 is KGHSH and CDR2 is LQKENI in the germline V gene. The CDR3 is CASSPKAGPSGANVLTF. The CDR3 DNA is TGTGCCAGCTCACCGAAAGCGGGCCCCTCTGGGGCCAACGTCCTGACTTTC.

The chain carries TRBV29-1 and TRBJ2-5; D assignment may be TRBD1 or TRBD2 (6 bases each). V lost 7 bases and J lost 7, with 19 bases in between. Germline V gene data show CDR1 as SQVTM and CDR2 as ANQGSEA. There are 13 residues in the CDR3. This CDR3 reads CSAARGPGVTQYF. The CDR3 region has the DNA TGCAGCGCCGCACGGGGGCCAGGGGTGACCCAGTACTTC.

J is TRBJ1-1 and V is TRBV19; no firm D call. V shed 0 bases and J shed 1 base, with 3 bases lying between them. CDR3 length: 13 residues. Germline V lookup: CDR1 LNHDA, CDR2 SQIVND (reference sequence). The CDR3 DNA reads TGTGCCAGTAGTATAGACGGGAACACTGAAGCTTTCTTT. Its translation: CASSIDGNTEAFF.

This chain uses TRBV4-1 with TRBJ1-2; TRBD1 is a possible D gene (5 bases). The ends were cut back, 0 bases at V and 8 bases at J, with 13 bases in the middle. CDR3 length: 14 amino acids. The germline V gene has CDR1 MGHRA and CDR2 YSYEKL. The CDR3 DNA reads as TGCGCCAGCAGCCAAGATCTGCATACAGGCGGCTACACCTTC. This gives the protein CASSQDLHTGGYTF.

This sequence joins TRBV19 and TRBJ1-2; TRBD1 matches at 8 bases. The J segment lost 7 bases and the V segment lost 6 bases, leaving 7 bases of the junction unmatched. Germline-derived CDR1 and CDR2 are LNHDA and SQIVND (reference sequence). The CDR3 contains 13 residues. The CDR3 coding sequence is TGTGCCAGTAGGCGACAGGGGTCGGGTGGCTACACCTTC. This translates into CASRRQGSGGYTF.

This chain joins TRBV27 and TRBJ1-1, with a possible D match to TRBD1 (5 bases). The CDR3 has 16 amino acids. Germline assignment: CDR1 MNHEY and CDR2 SMNVEV (reference sequence). Trimming left V 2 bases short and J 0 bases short, with 13 bases between. The CDR3 reads CASSLGHSRMNTEAFF. DNA for the CDR3: TGTGCCAGCAGTTTAGGACATTCTAGAATGAACACTGAAGCTTTCTTT.

The V call is TRBV14, the J call TRBJ1-1; D unresolved. Germline V gene sequence: CDR1 SGHDN, CDR2 FVKESK. This CDR3 region has 12 residues. V gave up 2 bases and J gave up 8 bases, with 9 bases separating them. CDR3 sequence (DNA): TGTGCCAGCAGCCAAAGTGTAGCCGAAGCTTTCTTT. Protein product: CASSQSVAEAFF.

In this sample, this clone turned up once. The J gene is TRBJ1-2, the V gene TRBV29-1; 7 positions match TRBD1. The CDR3 contains 13 residues. With V trimmed by 6 bases and J by 4 bases, 8 bases remained unmatched. Germline lookup yields CDR1 SQVTM and CDR2 ANQGSEA. CDR3 bases: TGCAGCGTGAGGACAGGAATAACCTATGGCTACACCTTC. This codes for CSVRTGITYGYTF. The full variable domain, with the rest looked up from reference TRBV29-1 and TRBJ1-2, is SAVISQKPSRDICQRGTSLTIQCQVDSQVTMMFWYRQQPGQSLTLIATANQGSEATYESGFVIDKFPISRPNLTFSTLTVSNMSPEDSSIYLCSVRTGITYGYTFGSGTRLTVV.

The chain carries TRBV5-6 and TRBJ2-2; D is unclear. In germline, CDR1 is SGHDT, CDR2 YYEEEE. The CDR3 totals 13 residues. Trimming left V 4 bases short and J 4 bases short, with 8 bases between. The CDR3 nucleotides read TGTGCCAGCAGCCCTACACGCACCGGGGAGCTGTTTTTT. Protein sequence: CASSPTRTGELFF.

DNA for the CDR3: TGTGCCAGCAGACGGAGGGGGACAGATACGCAGTATTTT. Its protein is CASRRRGTDTQYF. The V gene is TRBV2, the J gene TRBJ2-3; the D call may be TRBD1 or TRBD2 (6 bases each). There are 13 residues in the CDR3. Looked up from germline, CDR1 is SNHLY and CDR2 is FYNNEI. Between the trimmed V and J ends, which lost 6 bases and 3 bases, there was a span of 10 bases.

This chain connects TRBV19 to TRBJ2-5, with no clear D. Trimming took 6 bases from V and 3 from J, leaving 14 bases between them. The CDR3 totals 14 residues. Per germline, CDR1 LNHDA and CDR2 SQIVND (reference sequence). The CDR3 region is CASSLPGSKETQYF. The CDR3 region has the DNA TGTGCCAGTAGCCTACCGGGCAGCAAAGAGACCCAGTACTTC.

The V gene is TRBV6-5, the J gene TRBJ1-1; weak D call: TRBD1 (5 bases). V lost 7 bases and J lost 6, with 21 bases in between. Germline V gene lookup returns CDR1 MNHEY and CDR2 SVGAGI. The CDR3 loop spans 15 amino acids. CDR3 sequence reads: CASNKIGGRVSEAFF. The CDR3 DNA follows: TGTGCCAGCAACAAAATCGGGGGAAGAGTGTCTGAAGCTTTCTTT.